This T cell receptor (beta chain) was sequenced in a study of blood T cell repertoires in COVID-19. For the study at large: T cells, B-cell-depleted T cells, or PBMCs provided the cDNA or gDNA that served as material.

In germline, CDR1 is SGHTS, CDR2 YDEGEE. V dropped 10 bases and J dropped 9; count of bases not matched to a gene: 11. The CDR3 consists of 14 residues. Methods used by the authors: Researchers report that nucleated cell counts were estimated from reference gene primer amplification. Sequencing was performed with immunoSEQ multiplex PCR; in TCRdb, only in-frame clones are kept and a portion is missing. Clonal size and the V and J genes are those of that table, whereas D and trimming came from the DNA. This sample has 250,000 to 350,000 clones; around 90% occur once, and the top ten carry around 1%. Participant ages covered about 18 to 89 years across 25 or so US areas. The recovered donors of Cohort 3 showed two negative PCRs, clearance, or symptom resolution.

Sequencing was done on a sample of PBMCs or T cells enriched from blood (not recorded which). This receptor was identified in a woman aged 30 to 39 who had recovered from COVID-19. This sequence joins TRBV5-8 and TRBJ1-6; 9 positions match TRBD1. CDR3 sequence reads: CAANLQGASSPLHF. DNA for the CDR3: TGTGCCGCTAACCTACAGGGGGCTAGTTCACCCCTCCACTTT. Full variable domain (outside the CDR3, taken from reference TRBV5-8 and TRBJ1-6): EAGVTQSPTHLIKTRGQQATLRCSPISGHTSVYWYQQALGLGLQFLLWYDEGEERNRGNFPPRFSGRQFPNYSSELNVNALELEDSALYLCAANLQGASSPLHFGNGTRLTVT.